The TCR beta chain under discussion was sequenced for a study of blood T cell repertoires in COVID-19 (dated by TCRdb to about 2020). Regarding the research as a whole: Samples from collaborators originated in the United States, Italy and Spain and spanned both the acute and convalescent phases of COVID-19. The material from the prospective study consisted of cDNA or gDNA derived from T cells, B-cell-depleted T cells, or PBMCs. Deeply sampled blood TCRbeta repertoires from subjects exposed to, actively infected with, or recovered from COVID-19 were included in the dataset. The repertoires were made available in a free public database intended to serve as a resource for research on the immune response to SARS-CoV-2. Samples came from the ongoing ImmuneRACE study (first 160 participants) plus 1,254 subjects from 6 global collaborators. A de-identified subject ID, COVID-19 status, age in years and sex were almost always included in the sample metadata. Where available, HLA class I and class II types were taken from metadata supplied by the sample provider and were not determined by assay-based typing.

The collaborating institutions used their own protocols to collect whole blood in K2EDTA tubes. For TCRbeta analysis, collaborator samples were shipped as frozen whole blood, as isolated PBMCs, or as DNA extracted from either sample type. In the case of this clone: Its antigen remains undetermined. The input lacks base qualities; no much larger clone sits a single base away. The same CDR3 is also encoded by other DNA sequences in this sample.

TCRbeta CDR3 regions were amplified from genomic DNA by means of the immunoSEQ Assay, a bias-controlled multiplex PCR. Per the source publication's procedure: Within the assay, amplification of reference gene primers was used to estimate how many nucleated cells each sample contained. Sequence reads were collapsed and filtered to measure the absolute abundance of every unique TCRbeta CDR3 rearrangement. Productive Simpson clonality was computed per sample as the square root of Simpson's diversity index over productive rearrangements. Not all clones reach the TCRdb copy of this immuneACCESS table, which keeps in-frame sequences only. Checked studies attribute under half of the gap to unresolved V genes and leave the rest unexplained. Clonal size and the V and J genes are those of that table, whereas D and trimming came from the DNA. The sample profile shows roughly 250,000 clones; roughly 84% of them were found once. Of the sample, approximately 4.7% is held by the ten largest clones.

General study outcomes and caveats: Clinical and demographic metadata were provided uncurated, with the amount varying by source and participant.

The CDR3 numbers 13 residues from cysteine through phenylalanine. Of the read, only the CDR3 DNA is kept; its 39 bases are in frame from base 1. Trimming removed 2 bases from V and 4 bases from J; the gene matches leave 1 base unexplained. Per the germline V gene (reference sequence), MNHEY is the CDR1 and SMNVEV is the CDR2. This sequence originates from a man aged 45-65 years with active or convalescent COVID-19. The V and J segments used are TRBV27 and TRBJ1-2; 7 bases in between match TRBD1. Sequencing was done on a sample of peripheral blood. In nucleotide form, the sequence is TGTGCCAGCAGTTTACGACAGGGCTATGGCTACACCTTC. Its protein is CASSLRQGYGYTF.